This T cell receptor beta chain appears in the sequencing data of a study of T cells after somatic rescue of genetic block. Libraries were prepared by immunoSEQ multiplex PCR; TCRdb keeps only in-frame clonotypes and omits some of them. The sample has over 95,000 clones; about nine tenths are singletons. Germline V gene lookup returns CDR1 SEHNR and CDR2 FQNEAQ (reference sequence). The CDR3 length is 17 residues. After removal of 6 bases from V and 2 bases from J, the junction contained 11 bases not matched to a gene. The chain uses TRBV7-9 and TRBJ2-2, with 8 bases lining up with TRBD1. The sequence was obtained from a young woman. Input material: peripheral blood mononuclear cells (PBMCs). CDR3 DNA sequence: TGTGCCAGCAGGGCGGGACAGGCTGTATTCAACACCGGGGAGCTGTTTTTT. Translation gives CASRAGQAVFNTGELFF.